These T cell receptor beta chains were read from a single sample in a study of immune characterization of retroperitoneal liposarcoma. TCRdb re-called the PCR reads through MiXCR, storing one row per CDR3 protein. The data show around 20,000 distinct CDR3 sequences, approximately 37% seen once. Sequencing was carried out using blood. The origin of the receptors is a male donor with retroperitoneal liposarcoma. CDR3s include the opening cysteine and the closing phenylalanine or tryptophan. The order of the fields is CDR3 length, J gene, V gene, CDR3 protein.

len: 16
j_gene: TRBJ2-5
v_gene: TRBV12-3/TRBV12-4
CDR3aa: CASSLVTGGAGETQYF

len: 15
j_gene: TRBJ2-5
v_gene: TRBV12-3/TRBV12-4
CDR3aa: CASSFGGTIQETQYF

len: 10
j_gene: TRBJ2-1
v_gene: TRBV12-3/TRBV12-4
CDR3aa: CASSTNEQFF

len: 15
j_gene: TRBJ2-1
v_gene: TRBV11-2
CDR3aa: CASSSVWGSSYEQFF

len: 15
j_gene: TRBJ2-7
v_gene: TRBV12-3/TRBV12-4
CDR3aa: CASSLREQGSYEQYF

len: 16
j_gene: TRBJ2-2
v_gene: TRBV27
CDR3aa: CASSLVGGASTGELFF

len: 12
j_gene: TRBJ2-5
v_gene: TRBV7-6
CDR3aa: CASSSPGETQYF

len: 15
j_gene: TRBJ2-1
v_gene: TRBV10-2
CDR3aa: CASREGLAVSYEQFF

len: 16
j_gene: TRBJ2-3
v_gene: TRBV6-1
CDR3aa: CASTYPPEFITDTQYF

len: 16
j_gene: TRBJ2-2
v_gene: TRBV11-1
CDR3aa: CASSSKGQRSTGELFF

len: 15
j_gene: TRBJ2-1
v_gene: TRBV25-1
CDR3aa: CASGSTTGPLYEQFF

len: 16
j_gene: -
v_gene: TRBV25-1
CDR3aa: CASSEPPGTGNYEQYF

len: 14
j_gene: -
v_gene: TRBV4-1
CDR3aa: CASSQVSGGFEQYF

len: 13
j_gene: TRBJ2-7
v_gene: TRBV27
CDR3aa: CASSLGDAYEQYF

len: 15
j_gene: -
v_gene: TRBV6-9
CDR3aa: CASSYRRDSVAEQYF

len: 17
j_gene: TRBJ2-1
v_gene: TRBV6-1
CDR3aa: CASSARRAVHSYNEQFF

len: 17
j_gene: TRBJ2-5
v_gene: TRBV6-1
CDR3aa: CASSEMRDLKNQETQYF

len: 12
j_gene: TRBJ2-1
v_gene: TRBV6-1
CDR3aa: CASQQFTYEQFF

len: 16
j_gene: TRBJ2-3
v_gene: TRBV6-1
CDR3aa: CASGKTSRGSGDTQYF

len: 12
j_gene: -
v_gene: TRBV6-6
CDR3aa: CASSYFSSEQYF

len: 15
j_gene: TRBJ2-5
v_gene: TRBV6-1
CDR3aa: CASSYPGPPQETQYF

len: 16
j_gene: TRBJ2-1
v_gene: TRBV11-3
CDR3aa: CASSPRLAGSVNEQFF

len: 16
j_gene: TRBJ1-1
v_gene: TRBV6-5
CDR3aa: CASSYSKTGLNTEAFF